These 24 T cell receptor beta chains originate from one sample sequenced in a study of T cells in Graves' hyperthyroidism and ophthalmopathy. Amplification yielded TCR beta CDR3 regions, with RNA transcripts as the source. A first-round RT-PCR of the TCR CDR3 used the HTBI primer set. TCRdb passed the multiplex PCR reads through MiXCR, listing each CDR3 protein once. Of 460,000 or so distinct CDR3 sequences in the sample, 13% to 15% were seen once. Sequencing was carried out using blood. These receptors were collected from a woman in her late teens or twenties with Graves' hyperthyroidism.

This clonotype was counted many times. CDR3 DNA: TGTGCCAGCAGACGCGAACAGGGATCTGGAAACACCATATATTTT. This codes for CASRREQGSGNTIYF. The chain joins TRBV6-1 to TRBJ1-3, with D perhaps TRBD1 (6 bases). The germline gives CDR1 MNHNS, CDR2 SASEGT. The CDR3 contains 15 residues. V dropped 6 bases and J dropped 1 base, with 13 bases sitting between them.

The chain links TRBV27 to TRBJ1-6; D call uncertain. The V end was cut by 9 bases, the J end by 3 bases, with 18 bases between. CDR3 length equals 16 residues. CDR1 MNHEY and CDR2 SMNVEV come from the germline V gene (reference sequence). The CDR3 is CASMLAPIDYNSPLHF. CDR3 coding DNA: TGTGCCAGTATGCTGGCCCCAATAGACTATAATTCACCCCTCCACTTT.

This clonotype appeared many times. This chain connects TRBV11-2 to TRBJ1-1; D perhaps matches TRBD1 (6 bases). Germline V gives CDR1 SGHAT, CDR2 FQNNGV. The CDR3 is made up of 16 amino acids. V was trimmed by 4 bases and J by 1 base, leaving 16 bases between them. CDR3 residues: CASSSAGVPSNTEAFF. Written as DNA, the CDR3 is TGTGCCAGCAGCTCTGCAGGGGTCCCTTCGAACACTGAAGCTTTCTTT.

This clonotype was seen more than once but under ten times. This chain uses TRBV20-1 with TRBJ2-7; weak D call: TRBD2 (6 bases). Trimming took 6 bases from V and 6 from J, leaving 21 bases between them. Looked up from germline, CDR1 is DFQATT and CDR2 is SNEGSKA (reference sequence). This CDR3 contains 14 residues. DNA for the CDR3: TGCAGTGCAGTATTTGGAGGGCCGAGGTCCGAGCAGTACTTC. The encoded protein is CSAVFGGPRSEQYF.

This rearrangement joins TRBV2 to TRBJ2-7; unclear D gene. The germline CDR1 and CDR2 sequences are SNHLY and FYNNEI. V was trimmed by 4 bases and J by 3 bases, leaving 4 bases between them. This CDR3 contains 11 residues. CDR3 loop: CASSALYEQYV. The CDR3 DNA reads TGTGCCAGCAGTGCTCTCTACGAGCAGTACGTC.

J is TRBJ1-2 and V is TRBV9; a weak D match, TRBD1 (5 bases). The V and J ends lost 4 bases and 5 bases respectively, with 18 bases between them. The CDR3 covers 15 residues. Germline CDR1 is SGDLS and CDR2 is YYNGEE. Written as DNA, the CDR3 is TGTGCCAGCAGCCATGCACAGGATACTCTTTATGGCTACACCTTC. Amino acids: CASSHAQDTLYGYTF. The entire variable domain, with the rest obtained from reference TRBV9 and TRBJ1-2, is as follows: DSGVTQTPKHLITATGQRVTLRCSPRSGDLSVYWYQQSLDQGLQFLIQYYNGEERAKGNILERFSAQQFPDLHSELNLSSLELGDSALYFCASSHAQDTLYGYTFGSGTRLTVV.

This clonotype was counted many times. The chain recombines TRBV20-1 with TRBJ1-2; perhaps TRBD1 as D (6 bases). Germline values: CDR1 DFQATT, CDR2 SNEGSKA (reference sequence). The CDR3 spans 13 residues. Trimming took 5 bases from V and 5 from J, leaving 15 bases between them. CDR3 residues: CSAENREGYGYTF. The CDR3 DNA follows: TGCAGTGCTGAAAACAGGGAGGGGTATGGCTACACCTTC.

For this clonotype: A read error may be the cause here, since a much bigger clone is one base away. J is TRBJ1-2 and V is TRBV27; D is possibly TRBD1 (6 bases). V dropped 8 bases and J dropped 7 bases, with 20 bases sitting between them. The CDR3 has 14 amino acids. CDR1 and CDR2 from the germline V gene are MNHEY and SMNVEV (reference sequence). The CDR3 sequence: CASGAGPGAVGYTF. CDR3 bases: TGTGCCAGCGGCGCCGGGCCAGGGGCGGTTGGCTACACCTTC.

This clonotype was picked up a small number of times. The CDR3 loop reads CASSQVLAGLAVNNEQFF. CDR3 nucleotides: TGCGCCAGCAGCCAAGTCCTAGCGGGACTAGCGGTTAACAATGAGCAGTTCTTC. V is TRBV4-1 and J is TRBJ2-1; 11 bases align to TRBD2. Trimming removed 1 base from V and 5 bases from J; junction bases left unmatched: 10. This CDR3 contains 18 residues. Germline V gives CDR1 MGHRA, CDR2 YSYEKL.

There are a few counts of this clonotype. The rearrangement links TRBV10-2 to TRBJ2-3; D remains ambiguous. Trimming took off 6 bases at V and 5 bases at J, with 9 bases between the two ends. The CDR3 is 12 amino acids. Per germline, CDR1 WSHSY and CDR2 SAAADI. CDR3 in amino acids: CASSYIGDTQYF. In DNA, the CDR3 is TGCGCCAGCAGCTACATAGGAGATACGCAGTATTTT.

This clonotype occurred many times. The chain couples TRBV27 to TRBJ1-1; 10 bases are a match to TRBD1. The germline CDR1 and CDR2 sequences are MNHEY and SMNVEV (reference sequence). Germline trimming cut 4 bases from V and 11 bases from J; bases unmatched to any gene: 4. This CDR3 is 12 amino acids long. The CDR3, as DNA: TGTGCCAGCAGTTACGGACAGGGGGTGGCTTTCTTT. This gives the protein CASSYGQGVAFF.

This clonotype was counted ten times or more. This chain connects TRBV30 to TRBJ2-2; D is undetermined. This CDR3 has 11 residues. Germline CDR1 GTSNPN, CDR2 SVGIG (reference sequence). The V gene lost 1 base and the J gene lost 7 bases, with 4 bases spanning the gap. CDR3 sequence reads: CAWSGGGELFF. CDR3 coding DNA: TGTGCCTGGAGTGGGGGCGGGGAGCTGTTTTTT.

This clonotype was counted at least ten times. The V gene is TRBV10-3, the J gene TRBJ1-1; D unresolved. The CDR3 consists of 14 residues. Trimming left V 6 bases short and J 0 bases short, with 11 bases between. The germline gives CDR1 ENHRY, CDR2 SYGVKD. In DNA, the CDR3 is TGTGCCATCAGGACCAGTGGGCTGAACACTGAAGCTTTCTTT. This sequence encodes CAIRTSGLNTEAFF.

This clonotype was seen a handful of times. The chain couples TRBV11-2 to TRBJ2-1; tentatively, D is TRBD2 (6 bases). Germline lookup yields CDR1 SGHAT and CDR2 FQNNGV. Trimming pared 5 bases from V and 7 bases from J, leaving 18 bases between. CDR3 size: 15 residues. This CDR3 is CASSPRYGSGNEQFF. The CDR3, as DNA: TGTGCCAGCAGCCCCCGGTACGGGAGTGGGAATGAGCAGTTCTTC.

This clonotype was picked up many times. This sequence joins TRBV7-8 and TRBJ2-7; the match to TRBD1 covers 10 bases. The CDR3 runs to 15 residues. With V trimmed by 5 bases and J by 3 bases, 7 bases remained unmatched. From germline, CDR1 is SGHVS and CDR2 FQNEAQ. The CDR3 DNA sequence: TGTGCCAGCAGCCTCAGTGGGACAGGGGTCTACGAGCAGTACGTC. Translated, it gives CASSLSGTGVYEQYV.

The CDR3 loop is CASRGAGPTDTQYF. CDR3 sequence (DNA): TGTGCCAGCCGTGGGGCGGGCCCCACAGATACGCAGTATTTT. The chain links TRBV27 to TRBJ2-3; the D gene could be TRBD1 or TRBD2 (5 bases each). V lost 8 bases, J lost 2 bases, and 14 bases lay in between. CDR1 is MNHEY, CDR2 SMNVEV, per germline (reference sequence). CDR3 length: 14 residues.

Many counts were recorded for this clonotype. The chain uses TRBV30 and TRBJ2-3; D perhaps matches TRBD2 (6 bases). This CDR3 has 12 amino acids. Germline CDR1 GTSNPN, CDR2 SVGIG (reference sequence). V lost 6 bases and J lost 5, with 12 bases in between. For the CDR3, the DNA is TGTGCCTGTGCGGGATGGGAAGATACGCAGTATTTT. It is translated as CACAGWEDTQYF.

This clonotype was seen at least ten times. The J gene is TRBJ1-4, the V gene TRBV18; TRBD1 matches 11 bases. The CDR3 is 19 amino acids. The germline V gene has CDR1 KGHSH and CDR2 LQKENI. V shed 0 bases and J 12 bases; nucleotides not matched to a gene: 18. DNA for the CDR3: TGTGCCAGCTCACCACCGTTGGGGACAGGGGGTGCCAAACGTGGAGAACTGTTTTTT. It translates to CASSPPLGTGGAKRGELFF.

About this clonotype: This sequence may be a read error, since a much larger clone differs from it by one base. The chain employs TRBV5-1 and TRBJ1-1; no reliable D call. The CDR3 covers 12 residues. The ends were cut back, 7 bases at V and 8 bases at J, with 15 bases in the middle. Germline V lookup: CDR1 SGHRS, CDR2 YFSETQ. The CDR3 region has the DNA TGCGCCAGCGGCATACCGGGTTTGGAAGCTTTCTTT. Translated: CASGIPGLEAFF.

This sequence joins TRBV6-5 and TRBJ2-1, with TRBD2 identical over 8 bases. Per the germline V gene, CDR1 is MNHEY and CDR2 is SVGAGI. The CDR3 has 18 residues. With V trimmed by 2 bases and J by 10 bases, 19 bases remained unmatched. In nucleotides, the CDR3 is TGTGCCAGCAGTTACACCATCCCCGGGGGGGAGGGCCGGGGAGAGCAGTTCTTC. Encoded protein: CASSYTIPGGEGRGEQFF.

This clonotype appeared many times. This sequence joins TRBV13 and TRBJ2-7; no firm D call. Trimming took 4 bases from V and 0 from J, leaving 1 base between them. Looked up from germline, CDR1 is PRHDT and CDR2 is FYEKMQ (reference sequence). The CDR3 length is 11 residues. The CDR3 reads CASSSSYEQYF. CDR3 DNA: TGTGCCAGCAGCTCCTCCTACGAGCAGTACTTC.

The chain combines TRBV13 with TRBJ2-3; 7 bases fit TRBD2. V was clipped by 3 bases and J by 1 base; unmatched bases: 13. The CDR3 has 18 amino acids. The germline gives CDR1 PRHDT, CDR2 FYEKMQ (reference sequence). This CDR3 is CASSFILAATTGTDTQYF. In DNA form, the CDR3 reads TGTGCCAGCAGCTTCATTCTAGCGGCAACGACCGGCACAGATACGCAGTATTTT.

The chain employs TRBV6-1 and TRBJ2-3; 7 bases match TRBD2. V trimming: 6 bases; J trimming: 2 bases; junction bases outside the gene matches: 5. CDR3 length: 14 amino acids. Per germline, CDR1 MNHNS and CDR2 SASEGT. This CDR3 reads CASSSGTNTDTQYF. CDR3 nucleotides: TGTGCCAGCAGCAGCGGGACTAACACAGATACGCAGTATTTT.

Many counts were recorded for this clonotype. The rearrangement joins TRBV6-1 to TRBJ2-3; 14 nucleotides line up with TRBD2. J lost 0 bases, V lost 7 bases, and 6 bases had no gene match. The CDR3 consists of 17 residues. Germline V gene data show CDR1 as MNHNS and CDR2 as SASEGT. CDR3 sequence reads: CASTGLAGGSSTDTQYF. In DNA, the CDR3 is TGTGCCAGCACTGGACTAGCGGGAGGCTCTAGCACAGATACGCAGTATTTT.